This entry describes one T cell receptor beta chain. This sample is part of a study of blood T cell repertoires in COVID-19. Across the study: The United States, Italy and Spain provided the acute and convalescent COVID-19 samples. From T cells, B-cell-depleted T cells, or PBMCs came the material, which was cDNA or gDNA.

V was shortened by 7 bases and J by 9 bases, with 22 bases between the two germline ends. The germline gives CDR1 MNHEY, CDR2 SVGAGI. The CDR3 spans 15 residues. In the original workflow: Estimated nucleated cell counts came from reference gene primer amplification. Assay: immunoSEQ multiplex PCR; the TCRdb copy retains only in-frame clones and omits some. V, J and clone size are those of that table, while D and trimming were read from the DNA. Of approximately 170,000 clones listed, approximately 86% are singletons. The chain recombines TRBV6-5 with TRBJ1-5; D not certain. Sequences were obtained from peripheral blood. This TCR derives from a man between 65 and 85 years old with acute or convalescent COVID-19. This CDR3 is CASTDGGSGPGPQHF. Here the CDR3 DNA reads TGTGCCAGCACCGACGGAGGCTCAGGACCTGGGCCCCAGCATTTT.